Listed here are 23 T cell receptor beta chains from one sample, sequenced in a study of blood T cell repertoires in COVID-19. Using immunoSEQ multiplex PCR, the repertoire was profiled, and TCRdb retains in-frame clones only, with some absent. The sample holds around 140,000 clones, roughly 90% seen once. Sequenced sample: peripheral blood. The origin of the receptors is a man aged 45 to 65 with active or convalescent COVID-19.

The chain links TRBV28 to TRBJ1-2; 7 bases are shared with TRBD1. Germline-derived CDR1 and CDR2 are MDHEN and SYDVKM. This CDR3 is built from 14 residues. Trimming removed 6 bases from V and 2 bases from J; junction bases left unmatched: 6. DNA for the CDR3: TGTGCCAGCAGGGTCGGGACAGAGAACTATGGCTACACCTTC. Translation: CASRVGTENYGYTF.

The V and J genes are TRBV9 and TRBJ2-7, with 12 bases fitting TRBD1. Germline assignment: CDR1 SGDLS and CDR2 YYNGEE. Trimming cost V 0 bases and J 3 bases; bases outside gene matches: 1. There are 15 residues in the CDR3. CDR3 region: CASSVGDRGLYEQYF. CDR3 bases: TGTGCCAGCAGCGTAGGGGACAGGGGGCTCTACGAGCAGTACTTC.

This chain joins TRBV5-4 and TRBJ2-3, with a tentative D call TRBD2 (6 bases). The CDR3 is 15 amino acids. The V end lost 5 bases, the J end lost 0 bases, and 13 bases lay between the germline ends. Germline V gives CDR1 SGHNT, CDR2 YYREEE (reference sequence). For the CDR3, the DNA is TGTGCCAGCAGGCGGGACGGCACTAGCACAGATACGCAGTATTTT. It codes for CASRRDGTSTDTQYF.

J is TRBJ1-3 and V is TRBV13, with D possibly being TRBD1 (6 bases). Trimming took 5 bases from V and 4 from J, leaving 9 bases between them. Germline V CDR1 and CDR2: PRHDT, FYEKMQ (reference sequence). The CDR3 is made up of 13 amino acids. CDR3 amino acids: CASSAGAGNTIYF. CDR3 DNA sequence: TGTGCCAGCAGCGCAGGGGCGGGAAACACCATATATTTT.

The CDR3 reads CATSDPGQGKDEQYF. In DNA, the CDR3 is TGTGCCACCAGTGATCCGGGACAGGGAAAGGACGAGCAGTACTTC. This rearrangement joins TRBV24-1 to TRBJ2-7; 9 nucleotides match TRBD1. This CDR3 is built from 15 residues. Trimming cost V 3 bases and J 5 bases; bases outside gene matches: 7. Germline V gives CDR1 KGHDR, CDR2 SFDVKD.

The chain recombines TRBV28 with TRBJ2-5; 7 nucleotides line up with TRBD2. Germline assignment: CDR1 MDHEN and CDR2 SYDVKM. With V trimmed by 3 bases and J by 1 base, 2 bases remained unmatched. CDR3 size: 14 residues. CDR3: CASSLREIQETQYF. CDR3 coding DNA: TGTGCCAGCAGTTTGCGGGAGATCCAAGAGACCCAGTACTTC.

The chain uses TRBV19 and TRBJ2-5; 10 positions agree with TRBD2. J lost 1 base, V lost 5 bases, and 4 bases had no gene match. Germline assignment: CDR1 LNHDA and CDR2 SQIVND (reference sequence). The CDR3 contains 15 residues. The CDR3 DNA follows: TGTGCCAGTAGTCGGCCTAGCGGGGGCCAAGAGACCCAGTACTTC. Its protein product is CASSRPSGGQETQYF.

The chain joins TRBV10-3 to TRBJ1-1; D might be TRBD1 (5 bases). The CDR3 is 11 amino acids. Trimming shortened V by 9 bases and J by 7 bases, and 12 bases separated the two germline ends. Per the germline V gene, CDR1 is ENHRY and CDR2 is SYGVKD. CDR3 amino acids: CAMGEGSEAFF. The CDR3 DNA follows: TGTGCCATGGGGGAGGGTAGTGAAGCTTTCTTT.

The chain employs TRBV12-1 and TRBJ2-7; TRBD2 was called by the table and not checked on the DNA. TRBV12-1 is designated a pseudogene. This CDR3 comprises 15 residues. This CDR3 is CASPLLREGLREQYF. CDR3 bases: TGTGCCAGCCCTCTTCTGCGGGAGGGCCTTCGCGAGCAGTACTTC.

V gene TRBV19 combines with J gene TRBJ2-3; D possibly corresponds to TRBD2 (6 bases). V gave up 9 bases and J gave up 1 base, with 14 bases separating them. The germline CDR1 and CDR2 sequences are LNHDA and SQIVND (reference sequence). The CDR3 is 14 amino acids. The CDR3 DNA reads TGTGCCAGCGGAGGGGACTTACGCACAGATACGCAGTATTTT. This sequence encodes CASGGDLRTDTQYF.

The chain couples TRBV27 to TRBJ1-6; perhaps TRBD1 as D (5 bases). The CDR3 contains 14 residues. Trimming cost V 2 bases and J 13 bases, with 15 bases left between them. The germline CDR1 and CDR2 sequences are MNHEY and SMNVEV (reference sequence). As DNA, the CDR3 is TGTGCCAGCAGTTTAGACAGACCCCCGGGCCCCCTCCACTTT. Its translation: CASSLDRPPGPLHF.

CDR3 amino acids: CASSPDTLAGAYEQYF. DNA for the CDR3: TGTGCCAGCAGCCCCGACACTCTAGCGGGGGCCTACGAGCAGTACTTC. The rearrangement links TRBV14 to TRBJ2-7, with TRBD2 matching 10 bases. CDR3 length equals 16 residues. Unmatched junction bases numbered 8, after V lost 4 bases and J lost 2 bases. Germline V CDR1 and CDR2: SGHDN, FVKESK.

V is TRBV11-2 and J is TRBJ2-1; 12 bases align to TRBD2. The CDR3 runs 15 residues. Germline V lookup: CDR1 SGHAT, CDR2 FQNNGV. Trimming took 3 bases from V and 4 from J; bases not matched to a gene: 1. The chain's CDR3 is CASSFGTSGYNEQFF. The CDR3 DNA sequence: TGTGCCAGCAGCTTCGGGACTAGCGGGTACAATGAGCAGTTCTTC.

This sequence joins TRBV11-2 and TRBJ2-3; 7 bases align to TRBD1. The V segment lost 6 bases and the J segment 2 bases; nucleotides outside the gene matches: 14. The CDR3 loop spans 17 amino acids. Germline V gives CDR1 SGHAT, CDR2 FQNNGV. DNA for the CDR3: TGTGCCAGCAGAATAAACGCAGGACAGGACTTCACAGATACGCAGTATTTT. As protein: CASRINAGQDFTDTQYF.

J is TRBJ2-1 and V is TRBV19; TRBD2 matches at 8 bases. Trimming took 7 bases from V and 4 from J; bases not matched to a gene: 3. This CDR3 is 13 amino acids long. CDR1 LNHDA and CDR2 SQIVND come from the germline V gene (reference sequence). CDR3 protein: CASTRGGYNEQFF. The CDR3 DNA follows: TGTGCCAGTACACGCGGGGGGTACAATGAGCAGTTCTTC.

This rearrangement joins TRBV29-1 to TRBJ1-1; D remains unclear. The CDR3 is 12 residues long. The germline V gene has CDR1 SQVTM and CDR2 ANQGSEA. V was pared by 5 bases and J by 1 base, with 8 bases between. CDR3 DNA: TGCAGCGTTTCTGAGGGGAACACTGAAGCTTTCTTT. Protein sequence: CSVSEGNTEAFF.

V is TRBV13 and J is TRBJ2-1; 8 bases line up with TRBD1. The CDR3 is 13 amino acids. Germline-derived CDR1 and CDR2 are PRHDT and FYEKMQ (reference sequence). After removal of 5 bases from V and 7 bases from J, the junction contained 4 bases not matched to a gene. CDR3 sequence: CASSGNRGNEQFF. Written as DNA, the CDR3 is TGTGCCAGCAGCGGGAACAGGGGGAATGAGCAGTTCTTC.

This sequence joins TRBV24-1 and TRBJ1-5; 7 bases agree with TRBD1. With 4 bases clipped from V and 0 bases from J, the junction kept 5 bases outside the gene matches. The CDR3 runs 16 residues. Germline V gives CDR1 KGHDR, CDR2 SFDVKD. CDR3 amino acids: CATSESTGISNQPQHF. Here the CDR3 DNA reads TGTGCCACCAGTGAATCGACAGGGATTAGCAATCAGCCCCAGCATTTT.

The J gene is TRBJ1-2, the V gene TRBV5-6; D gene unclear. Trimming cost V 6 bases and J 5 bases, with 17 bases left between them. This CDR3 is built from 14 residues. Germline V lookup: CDR1 SGHDT, CDR2 YYEEEE. CDR3 in amino acids: CASISLGSGYGYTF. The CDR3 region has the DNA TGTGCCAGCATCAGTCTCGGATCGGGATATGGCTACACCTTC.

This clone was picked up one time. V is TRBV9 and J is TRBJ1-2; 7 bases align to TRBD1. CDR1 and CDR2 (germline): SGDLS, YYNGEE. V shed 0 bases and J 6 bases; nucleotides not matched to a gene: 5. The CDR3 is made up of 14 amino acids. Here the CDR3 DNA reads TGTGCCAGCAGCGTAGGAACGGGACAGCATGGCTACACCTTC. It yields the protein CASSVGTGQHGYTF. The variable domain in full, with the rest retrieved from reference TRBV9 and TRBJ1-2, is DSGVTQTPKHLITATGQRVTLRCSPRSGDLSVYWYQQSLDQGLQFLIQYYNGEERAKGNILERFSAQQFPDLHSELNLSSLELGDSALYFCASSVGTGQHGYTFGSGTRLTVV.

This clone was found once. The genes are TRBV10-3 and TRBJ1-1; possible D gene TRBD1, 6 bases. Looked up from germline, CDR1 is ENHRY and CDR2 is SYGVKD. V shed 0 bases and J shed 1 base, with 12 bases lying between them. This CDR3 has 16 residues. The CDR3 protein is CAISESLTGKNTEAFF. In DNA form, the CDR3 reads TGTGCCATCAGTGAGTCGTTGACAGGAAAGAACACTGAAGCTTTCTTT.

V gene TRBV5-1 combines with J gene TRBJ1-4; a weak D match, TRBD1 (5 bases). The CDR3 loop spans 14 amino acids. Germline V lookup: CDR1 SGHRS, CDR2 YFSETQ. Trimming removed 1 base from V and 4 bases from J, with 8 bases in between. CDR3 region: CASSLNGGNEKLFF. The CDR3 DNA follows: TGCGCCAGCAGCTTGAACGGGGGTAATGAAAAACTGTTTTTT.

This chain joins TRBV19 and TRBJ1-5, with 9 bases fitting TRBD1. J gave up 1 base and V 6 bases, and 1 base lay outside the gene matches. This CDR3 has 14 residues. Germline values: CDR1 LNHDA, CDR2 SQIVND (reference sequence). In DNA form, the CDR3 reads TGTGCCAGTAGCGGGACAGGGAGCAATCAGCCCCAGCATTTT. Translated: CASSGTGSNQPQHF.